This is a list of T cell receptor beta chains from one sample in a study of blood T cell repertoires in COVID-19. The data were produced by immunoSEQ multiplex PCR, yet TCRdb's version contains in-frame clones alone and is incomplete. The table lists 80,000 to 90,000 clones, around 87% of them singletons. Sample: peripheral blood. Receptors were obtained from a man aged 40-49 years with acute or convalescent COVID-19. CDR3s include the opening cysteine and the closing phenylalanine or tryptophan. The D gene is left open where the match is weak.

j_gene | d_gene | v_gene | CDR3aa
TRBJ1-1 | NA | TRBV11-2 | CASSLDMNTEAFF
TRBJ1-2 | NA | TRBV19 | CASSRGDNYGYTF
TRBJ2-1 | TRBD2 | TRBV7-6 | CASSLERLAGGRFDEQFF
TRBJ2-2 | NA | TRBV5-1 | CASSRGQSAGELFF
TRBJ1-1 | TRBD1 | TRBV18 | CASSPRVGGNTEAFF
TRBJ1-2 | NA | TRBV12-2 | CASRLRGPNYGYTF
TRBJ1-2 | NA | TRBV5-1 | CASSLKTENYGYTF
TRBJ2-7 | NA | TRBV14 | CASSQDHRFYEQYF
TRBJ1-1 | NA | TRBV7-3 | CASSLMGAGTEAFF
TRBJ1-5 | NA | TRBV2 | CASSEGLSNQPQHF
TRBJ2-1 | TRBD1 | TRBV19 | CASSIGQGSYNEQFF
TRBJ1-1 | NA | TRBV9 | CASTSRAGEAFF
TRBJ1-2 | TRBD1 | TRBV5-4 | CASSETGGLNYGYTF
TRBJ2-2 | NA | TRBV6-5 | CASSYSRGTGELFF
TRBJ2-1 | NA | TRBV4-3 | CASSQGQVGVQFF
TRBJ1-1 | NA | TRBV14 | CASSQEEASGAFF
TRBJ1-1 | NA | TRBV10-3 | CAIEGEGSAEAFF
TRBJ2-7 | TRBD2 | TRBV7-2 | CASSFGASGGYEQYF
TRBJ2-7 | TRBD1 | TRBV29-1 | CSVKDRESYEQYF
TRBJ2-3 | TRBD2 | TRBV6-2/TRBV6-3 | CASSYPLAGRDTQYF
TRBJ1-5 | TRBD1 | TRBV5-5 | CASSPGQGAGQPQHF
TRBJ2-3 | TRBD2 | TRBV3-1/TRBV3-2 | CASSQSGRAEGDTQYF
TRBJ2-5 | NA | TRBV15 | CATSRDLLGRQETQYF
TRBJ2-5 | NA | TRBV5-1 | CASSLSSEETQYF
TRBJ1-6 | TRBD1 | TRBV2 | CASSEPRGLFSPLHF
TRBJ1-2 | NA | TRBV19 | CASNQQGLGGYTF
TRBJ2-1 | TRBD1 | TRBV2 | CASRAGTGSNEQFF
TRBJ2-5 | NA | TRBV7-7 | CASSPTTMGQETQYF
TRBJ2-1 | NA | TRBV27 | CATSQGDEQFF
TRBJ1-5 | NA | TRBV19 | CASSLGRGVSNQPQHF
TRBJ2-3 | TRBD1 | TRBV19 | CASSPLGTGSTDTQYF
TRBJ1-6 | TRBD1 | TRBV30 | CAWSPPRDRYSSPLHF
TRBJ1-4 | TRBD1 | TRBV5-8 | CASSRPGTGTEKLFF
TRBJ1-1 | NA | TRBV30 | CAWNRANTEAFF
TRBJ2-2 | NA | TRBV3-1/TRBV3-2 | CASSQFALFKNTGELFF
TRBJ1-4 | TRBD1 | TRBV4-3 | CASSQNPGQGGEKLFF
TRBJ1-2 | NA | TRBV29-1 | CSVEDQGGGANYGYTF
TRBJ1-2 | TRBD1 | TRBV19 | CASSIGQGTYGYTF
TRBJ1-1 | NA | TRBV30 | CALLLGLPNTEAFF
TRBJ2-7 | TRBD1 | TRBV7-2 | CASSEARGQGMEQYF
TRBJ1-1 | NA | TRBV27 | CASSLRSGQTTFTAAFF
TRBJ2-1 | NA | TRBV5-1 | CASSTGSGNEQFF
TRBJ2-3 | TRBD2 | TRBV9 | CASSFPLTSGESTDTQYF
TRBJ1-5 | NA | TRBV15 | CATSRAADSDQPQHF
TRBJ1-2 | TRBD1 | TRBV5-1 | CASSAGTGDDNGYTF
TRBJ2-1 | TRBD2 | TRBV4-2 | CASSQRWSSGGDEQFF
TRBJ1-1 | TRBD1 | TRBV18 | CAVDPGTGDTEAFF